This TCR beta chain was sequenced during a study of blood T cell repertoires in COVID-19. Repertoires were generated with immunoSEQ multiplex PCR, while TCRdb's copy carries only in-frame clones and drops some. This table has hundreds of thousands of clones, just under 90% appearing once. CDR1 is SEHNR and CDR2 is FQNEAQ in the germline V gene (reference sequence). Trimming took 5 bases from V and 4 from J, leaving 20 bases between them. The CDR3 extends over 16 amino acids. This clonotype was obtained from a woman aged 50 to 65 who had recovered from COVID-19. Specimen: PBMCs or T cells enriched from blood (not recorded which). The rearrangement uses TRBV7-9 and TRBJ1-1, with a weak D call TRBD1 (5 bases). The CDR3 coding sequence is TGTGCCAGCAGCGCCCCGCTGGTCAGGGAGGTCACTGAAGCTTTCTTT. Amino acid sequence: CASSAPLVREVTEAFF.